This T cell receptor beta chain was recorded in a study of blood T cell repertoires in COVID-19. Study background: Samples of COVID-19 (acute and convalescent) were obtained from the United States, Italy and Spain. T cells, B-cell-depleted T cells, or PBMCs supplied cDNA or gDNA.

There are a few counts of this clone. V was cut by 5 bases and J by 3 bases, with 25 bases left in between. In germline, CDR1 is SGHNT, CDR2 YENEEA. The CDR3 has 19 amino acids. Authors' analysis steps: Using reference gene primer amplification, nucleated cell counts were estimated. Here immunoSEQ multiplex PCR was the method, and the copy in TCRdb shows in-frame clones only, minus some. V and J calls and clone size come straight from that table; D and trimming were deduced from the DNA. The sample yields over 120,000 clones, over 65% seen once. Sequencing used peripheral blood. The sequence derives from a woman of 80 years or more with active or convalescent COVID-19. The rearrangement uses TRBV11-3 and TRBJ2-2; the D is unclear. The CDR3 DNA sequence: TGTGCCAGCAGCCACTCGGATCCCACTCAGGCTTGGGACACCGGGGAGCTGTTTTTT. Amino acids: CASSHSDPTQAWDTGELFF.